The 11 T cell receptor beta chains presented below share a single source sample, sequenced in a study of Graves' ophthalmopathy and Graves' hyperthyroidism. The sequenced template was RNA, covering the TCR beta CDR3 region. An initial RT-PCR round employing HTBI primers preceded a second-round multiplex PCR. MiXCR was run by TCRdb on the multiplex PCR reads, yielding one entry per CDR3 protein. The sample lists about 740,000 distinct CDR3 sequences; roughly 40% were seen once. Sequencing was performed on peripheral blood. The receptor source for this set is an adult man with Graves' ophthalmopathy.

The rearrangement uses TRBV29-1 and TRBJ2-7, with TRBD2 matching over 11 bases. The CDR3 extends over 13 amino acids. V was pared by 6 bases and J by 0 bases, with 1 base of the junction left unmatched. Germline CDR1 SQVTM, CDR2 ANQGSEA. CDR3: CSVLAGASYEQYF. CDR3 DNA sequence: TGCAGCGTACTAGCGGGGGCCTCCTACGAGCAGTACTTC.

V is TRBV29-1 and J is TRBJ1-5, with D possibly TRBD1 on 5 matching bases. The CDR3 loop spans 12 amino acids. In germline, CDR1 is SQVTM, CDR2 ANQGSEA. V dropped 3 bases and J dropped 4 bases, with 7 bases sitting between them. CDR3 sequence (DNA): TGCAGCGTTGATCCAGGGAATCAGCCCCAGCATTTT. Residues: CSVDPGNQPQHF.

This clonotype showed up many times. CDR3 coding DNA: TGTGCCAGCAGCTTTGGGACCGTTACCTTAGAGACCCAGTACTTC. It encodes CASSFGTVTLETQYF. The V call is TRBV7-2, the J call TRBJ2-5; perhaps D is TRBD1 or TRBD2 (5 bases each). The CDR3 is 15 amino acids. With 3 bases removed from V and 4 bases from J, the gap between germline ends came to 15 bases. Germline CDR1 SGHTA, CDR2 FQGNSA.

This clonotype was observed a few times. The chain uses TRBV6-6 and TRBJ2-7; D may be TRBD1 (6 bases). The germline V gene has CDR1 MNHNY and CDR2 SVGAGI (reference sequence). The V and J ends lost 0 bases and 7 bases respectively, with 7 bases between them. The CDR3 runs to 12 residues. This CDR3 is CASSYSDREQYF. The CDR3 DNA reads as TGTGCCAGCAGTTACTCCGACAGGGAGCAGTACTTC.

The rearrangement uses TRBV19 and TRBJ1-2; 8 nucleotides agree with TRBD1. The V gene end was trimmed by 4 bases and the J gene end by 4 bases; junction bases not matched to a gene: 2. This CDR3 is 13 amino acids long. CDR1 and CDR2 (germline): LNHDA, SQIVND (reference sequence). This CDR3 reads CASSKDRVYGYTF. DNA for the CDR3: TGTGCCAGTAGTAAGGACAGGGTCTATGGCTACACCTTC.

The chain's CDR3 is CASSSNGGGIQETQYF. CDR3 DNA sequence: TGTGCCAGCAGCTCAAATGGGGGGGGGATACAAGAGACCCAGTACTTC. V gene TRBV14 combines with J gene TRBJ2-5; 7 nucleotides align to TRBD2. J was trimmed by 2 bases and V by 5 bases; bases with no gene match: 11. This CDR3 is built from 16 residues. The germline V gene encodes CDR1 SGHDN and CDR2 FVKESK. Complete variable domain (other parts from reference TRBV14 and TRBJ2-5): EAGVTQFPSHSVIEKGQTVTLRCDPISGHDNLYWYRRVMGKEIKFLLHFVKESKQDESGMPNNRFLAERTGGTYSTLKVQPAELEDSGVYFCASSSNGGGIQETQYFGPGTRLLVL.

This clonotype was counted only a few times. CDR3 residues: CASSPGQGGNTQYF. CDR3 nucleotide sequence: TGTGCCAGCAGCCCCGGACAGGGGGGGAATACGCAGTATTTT. The chain uses TRBV7-6 and TRBJ2-3; 10 nucleotides agree with TRBD1. This CDR3 spans 14 amino acids. The trim removed 5 bases at V and 7 bases at J, leaving 6 bases unmatched. Germline assignment: CDR1 SGHVS and CDR2 FNYEAQ. Full variable domain (rest looked up from reference TRBV7-6 and TRBJ2-3): GAGVSQSPRYKVTKRGQDVALRCDPISGHVSLYWYRQALGQGPEFLTYFNYEAQQDKSGLPNDRFSAERPEGSISTLTIQRTEQRDSAMYRCASSPGQGGNTQYFGPGTRLTVL.

This clonotype was seen a few times. The rearrangement uses TRBV20-1 and TRBJ2-7, with unresolved D. There are 15 residues in the CDR3. Germline V gene data show CDR1 as DFQATT and CDR2 as SNEGSKA (reference sequence). Trimming removed 4 bases at V and 4 bases at J, with 20 bases between. CDR3 coding DNA: TGCAGTGCTACCCTTCGAAATTCACTCCCTTACGAGCAGTACTTC. It is translated as CSATLRNSLPYEQYF.

The table lists this clonotype with a few counts. As DNA, the CDR3 is TGCAGTGCTCGGCTGACAGGGCCCTACGAGCAGTACTTC. Translating gives CSARLTGPYEQYF. The V gene is TRBV20-1, the J gene TRBJ2-7; 7 bases are shared with TRBD1. The CDR3 length is 13 residues. Per germline, CDR1 DFQATT and CDR2 SNEGSKA (reference sequence). V lost 5 bases, J lost 2 bases, and 6 bases stayed unmatched.

A word on this clonotype: The germline gene is not matched at one end of the junction; a read error may be the cause. The chain recombines TRBV10-3 with TRBJ1-3; D is ambiguous. CDR1 is ENHRY, CDR2 SYGVKD, per germline. The CDR3 is 13 residues long. CDR3 bases: TGTGCCAGCAGTTATCAGCTGGGGAACACCATATATTTT. This translates into CASSYQLGNTIYF.

This chain uses TRBV7-3 with TRBJ2-1, with 12 bases identical to TRBD2. Unmatched junction bases numbered 1, after V lost 5 bases and J lost 5 bases. This CDR3 has 14 amino acids. Germline CDR1 is SGHTA and CDR2 is FQGTGA. For the CDR3, the DNA is TGTGCCAGCAGCGGACTAGCGGGACACAATGAGCAGTTCTTC. It encodes CASSGLAGHNEQFF.